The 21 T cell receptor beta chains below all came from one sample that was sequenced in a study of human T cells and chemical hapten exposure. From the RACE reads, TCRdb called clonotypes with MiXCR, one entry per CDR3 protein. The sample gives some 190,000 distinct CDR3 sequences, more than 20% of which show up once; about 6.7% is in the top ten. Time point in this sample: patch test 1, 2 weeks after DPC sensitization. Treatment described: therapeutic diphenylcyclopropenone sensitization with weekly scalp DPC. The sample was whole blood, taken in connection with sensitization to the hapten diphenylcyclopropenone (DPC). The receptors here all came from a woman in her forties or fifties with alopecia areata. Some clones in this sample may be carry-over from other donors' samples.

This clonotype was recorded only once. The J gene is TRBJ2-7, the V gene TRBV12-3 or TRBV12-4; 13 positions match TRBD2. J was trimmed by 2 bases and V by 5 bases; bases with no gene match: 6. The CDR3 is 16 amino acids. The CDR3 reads CASSPGLAGPPYEQYF. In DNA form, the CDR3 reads TGTGCCAGCAGTCCGGGACTAGCGGGGCCGCCCTACGAGCAGTACTTC.

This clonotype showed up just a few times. The CDR3 sequence: CSARGLAGDSYEQYF. The CDR3 DNA reads as TGCAGTGCTAGAGGCCTAGCGGGTGATTCCTACGAGCAGTACTTC. This chain connects TRBV20-1 to TRBJ2-7; 8 nucleotides match TRBD2. The CDR3 covers 15 residues. Germline CDR1 and CDR2: DFQATT and SNEGSKA (reference sequence). J lost 1 base, V lost 1 base, and 6 bases had no gene match.

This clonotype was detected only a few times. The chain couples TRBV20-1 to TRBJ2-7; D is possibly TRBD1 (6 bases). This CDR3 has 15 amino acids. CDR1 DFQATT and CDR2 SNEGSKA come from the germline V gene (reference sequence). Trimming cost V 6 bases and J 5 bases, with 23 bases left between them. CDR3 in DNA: TGCAGTGCGGACGCCGGGACACTCACCACCCACGAGCAGTACTTC. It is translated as CSADAGTLTTHEQYF.

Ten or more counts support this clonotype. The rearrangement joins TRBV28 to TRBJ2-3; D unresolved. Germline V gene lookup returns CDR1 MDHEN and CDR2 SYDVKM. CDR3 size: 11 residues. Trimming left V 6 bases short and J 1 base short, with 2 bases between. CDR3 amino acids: CASRGTDTQYF. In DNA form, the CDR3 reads TGTGCCAGCAGGGGCACAGATACGCAGTATTTT.

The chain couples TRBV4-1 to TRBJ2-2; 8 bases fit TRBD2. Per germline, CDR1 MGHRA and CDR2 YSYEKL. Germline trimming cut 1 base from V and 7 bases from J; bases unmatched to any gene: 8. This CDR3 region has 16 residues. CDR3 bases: TGCGCCAGCAGCCAAGTGTTAGCGGGAAAAGTCGGGGAGCTGTTTTTT. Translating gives CASSQVLAGKVGELFF.

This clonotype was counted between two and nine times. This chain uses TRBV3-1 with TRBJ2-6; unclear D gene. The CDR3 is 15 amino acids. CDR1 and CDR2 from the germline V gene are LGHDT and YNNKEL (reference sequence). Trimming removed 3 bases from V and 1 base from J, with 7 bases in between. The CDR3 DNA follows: TGTGCCAGCAGCCAGGACCCATCTGGGGCCAACGTCCTGACTTTC. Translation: CASSQDPSGANVLTF.

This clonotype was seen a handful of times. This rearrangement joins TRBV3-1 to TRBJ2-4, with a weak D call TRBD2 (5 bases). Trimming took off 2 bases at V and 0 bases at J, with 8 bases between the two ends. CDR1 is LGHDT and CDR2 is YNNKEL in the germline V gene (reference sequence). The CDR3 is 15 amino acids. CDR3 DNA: TGTGCCAGCAGCCAAAGCGGTTTAGCCAAAAACATTCAGTACTTC. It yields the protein CASSQSGLAKNIQYF.

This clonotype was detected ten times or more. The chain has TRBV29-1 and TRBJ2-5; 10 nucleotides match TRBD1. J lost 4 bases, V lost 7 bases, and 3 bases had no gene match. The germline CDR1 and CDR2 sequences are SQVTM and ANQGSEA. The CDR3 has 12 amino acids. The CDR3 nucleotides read TGCAGCGCTGGGGACAGGGGAGAGACCCAGTACTTC. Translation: CSAGDRGETQYF. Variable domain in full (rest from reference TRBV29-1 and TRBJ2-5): SAVISQKPSRDICQRGTSLTIQCQVDSQVTMMFWYRQQPGQSLTLIATANQGSEATYESGFVIDKFPISRPNLTFSTLTVSNMSPEDSSIYLCSAGDRGETQYFGPGTRLLVL.

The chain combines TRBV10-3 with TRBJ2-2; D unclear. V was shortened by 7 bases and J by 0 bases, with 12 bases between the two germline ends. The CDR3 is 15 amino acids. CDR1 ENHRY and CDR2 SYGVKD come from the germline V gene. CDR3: CAINTGKSNTGELFF. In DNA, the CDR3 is TGTGCCATCAACACCGGCAAATCGAACACCGGGGAGCTGTTTTTT.

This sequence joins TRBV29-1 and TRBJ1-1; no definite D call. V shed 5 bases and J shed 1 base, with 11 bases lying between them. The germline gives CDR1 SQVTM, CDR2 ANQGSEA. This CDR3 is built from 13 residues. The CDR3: CSVKAERNTEAFF. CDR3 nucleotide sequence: TGCAGCGTTAAGGCGGAACGGAACACTGAAGCTTTCTTT. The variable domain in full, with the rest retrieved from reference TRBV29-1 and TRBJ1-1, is SAVISQKPSRDICQRGTSLTIQCQVDSQVTMMFWYRQQPGQSLTLIATANQGSEATYESGFVIDKFPISRPNLTFSTLTVSNMSPEDSSIYLCSVKAERNTEAFFGQGTRLTVV.

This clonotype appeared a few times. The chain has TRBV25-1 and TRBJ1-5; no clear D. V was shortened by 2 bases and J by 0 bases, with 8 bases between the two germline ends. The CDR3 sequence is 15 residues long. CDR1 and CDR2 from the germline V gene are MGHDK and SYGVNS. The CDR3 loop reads CASSEGVNSNQPQHF. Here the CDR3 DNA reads TGTGCCAGCAGTGAAGGGGTCAATAGCAATCAGCCCCAGCATTTT.

The CDR3 reads CASSFPWSDPSYEQYF. Here the CDR3 DNA reads TGTGCCAGCAGCTTCCCTTGGAGCGATCCATCCTACGAGCAGTACTTC. This chain links TRBV7-2 with TRBJ2-7; D is ambiguous. Germline-derived CDR1 and CDR2 are SGHTA and FQGNSA. V was clipped by 3 bases and J by 1 base, with 16 bases between them. The length of the CDR3 is 16 residues.

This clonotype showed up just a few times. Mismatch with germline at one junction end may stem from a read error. CDR3 sequence: CASSPRRPIPQLF. CDR3 nucleotide sequence: TGTGCCAGCTCACCAAGGCGACCTATCCCTCAGCTCTTC. This sequence joins TRBV18 and TRBJ2-1; D uncertain. Germline CDR1 is KGHSH and CDR2 is LQKENI. The CDR3 covers 13 residues.

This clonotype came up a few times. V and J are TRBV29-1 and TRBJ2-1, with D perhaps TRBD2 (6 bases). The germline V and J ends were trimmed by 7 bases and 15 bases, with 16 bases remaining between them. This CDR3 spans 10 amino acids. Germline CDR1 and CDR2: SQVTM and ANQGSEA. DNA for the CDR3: TGCAGCGCCGAGACTAGTTATGTGTTCTTC. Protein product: CSAETSYVFF.

The CDR3 region has the DNA TGCGCCAGCAGCGACGGGACAGGGCAAATAGATACGCAGTATTTT. It translates to CASSDGTGQIDTQYF. The V call is TRBV5-1, the J call TRBJ2-3, with 9 bases aligning to TRBD1. V lost 4 bases and J lost 5; bases outside the gene matches: 8. CDR1 and CDR2 (germline): SGHRS, YFSETQ. The CDR3 is made up of 15 amino acids.

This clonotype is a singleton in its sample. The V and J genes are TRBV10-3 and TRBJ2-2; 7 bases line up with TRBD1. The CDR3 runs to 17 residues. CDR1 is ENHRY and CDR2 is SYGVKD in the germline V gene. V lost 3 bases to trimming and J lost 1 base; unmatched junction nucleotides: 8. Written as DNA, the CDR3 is TGTGCCATCAGTGAAATAGGGAGACAGGGGAACACCGGGGAGCTGTTTTTT. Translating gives CAISEIGRQGNTGELFF.

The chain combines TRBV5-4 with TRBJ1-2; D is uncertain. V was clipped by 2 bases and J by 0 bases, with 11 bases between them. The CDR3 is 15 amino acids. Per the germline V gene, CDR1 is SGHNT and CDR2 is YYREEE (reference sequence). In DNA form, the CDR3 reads TGTGCCAGCAGCTTACAAGGCACAGCTAACTATGGCTACACCTTC. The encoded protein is CASSLQGTANYGYTF.

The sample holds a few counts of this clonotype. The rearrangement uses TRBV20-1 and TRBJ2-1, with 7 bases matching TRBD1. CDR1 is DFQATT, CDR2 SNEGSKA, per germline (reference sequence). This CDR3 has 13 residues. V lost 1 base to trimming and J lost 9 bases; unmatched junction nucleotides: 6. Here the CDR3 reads CSARVSGTVEQFF. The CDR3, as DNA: TGCAGTGCTAGAGTTTCGGGGACAGTTGAGCAGTTCTTC.

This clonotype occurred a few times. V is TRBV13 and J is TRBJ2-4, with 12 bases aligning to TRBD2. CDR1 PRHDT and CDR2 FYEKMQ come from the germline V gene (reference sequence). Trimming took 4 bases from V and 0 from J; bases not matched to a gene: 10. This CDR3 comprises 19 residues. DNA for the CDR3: TGTGCCAGCAGCTCAAATTCGGGACTAGCGGGTTTAGCCAAAAACATTCAGTACTTC. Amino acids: CASSSNSGLAGLAKNIQYF. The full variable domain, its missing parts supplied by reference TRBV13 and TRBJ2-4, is AAGVIQSPRHLIKEKRETATLKCYPIPRHDTVYWYQQGPGQDPQFLISFYEKMQSDKGSIPDRFSAQQFSDYHSELNMSSLELGDSALYFCASSSNSGLAGLAKNIQYFGAGTRLSVL.

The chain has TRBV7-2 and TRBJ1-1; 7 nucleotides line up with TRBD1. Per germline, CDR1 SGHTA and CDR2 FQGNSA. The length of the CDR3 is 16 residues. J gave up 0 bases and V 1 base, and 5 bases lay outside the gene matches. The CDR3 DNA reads TGTGCCAGCAGCTTAGTAGGGGGCAAGATGAACACTGAAGCTTTCTTT. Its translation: CASSLVGGKMNTEAFF.

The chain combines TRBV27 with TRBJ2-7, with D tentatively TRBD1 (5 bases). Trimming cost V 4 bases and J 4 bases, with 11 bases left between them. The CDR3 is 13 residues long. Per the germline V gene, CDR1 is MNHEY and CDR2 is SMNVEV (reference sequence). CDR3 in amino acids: CASSSATVYEQYF. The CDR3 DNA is TGTGCCAGCAGTTCAGCGACAGTGTACGAGCAGTACTTC.